This T cell receptor beta chain was identified during a study of blood T cell repertoires in COVID-19. Study background: Samples of COVID-19 (acute and convalescent) were obtained from the United States, Italy and Spain. Sources were T cells, B-cell-depleted T cells, or PBMCs; the material itself was cDNA or gDNA.

Source study methods: Reference gene primer amplification yielded estimated nucleated cell counts. Repertoires were generated with immunoSEQ multiplex PCR, while TCRdb's copy carries only in-frame clones and drops some. The V and J calls and clone size were taken over from that table, and D and trimming were inferred from the DNA. The profile shows roughly 190,000 clones, about 87% of them singletons. Trimming stripped 5 bases from V and 9 bases from J, with 7 bases between. The V gene's germline CDR1 is SNHLY and CDR2 FYNNEI. The CDR3 covers 10 residues. The TCR was taken from a man between 18 and 35 years old with active or convalescent COVID-19. The chain has TRBV2 and TRBJ1-1; TRBD1 might be the D (5 bases). Sequencing input: peripheral blood. The CDR3 DNA reads TGTGCCAGCAGTAGGGGCAAAGCTTTCTTT. Its protein is CASSRGKAFF.